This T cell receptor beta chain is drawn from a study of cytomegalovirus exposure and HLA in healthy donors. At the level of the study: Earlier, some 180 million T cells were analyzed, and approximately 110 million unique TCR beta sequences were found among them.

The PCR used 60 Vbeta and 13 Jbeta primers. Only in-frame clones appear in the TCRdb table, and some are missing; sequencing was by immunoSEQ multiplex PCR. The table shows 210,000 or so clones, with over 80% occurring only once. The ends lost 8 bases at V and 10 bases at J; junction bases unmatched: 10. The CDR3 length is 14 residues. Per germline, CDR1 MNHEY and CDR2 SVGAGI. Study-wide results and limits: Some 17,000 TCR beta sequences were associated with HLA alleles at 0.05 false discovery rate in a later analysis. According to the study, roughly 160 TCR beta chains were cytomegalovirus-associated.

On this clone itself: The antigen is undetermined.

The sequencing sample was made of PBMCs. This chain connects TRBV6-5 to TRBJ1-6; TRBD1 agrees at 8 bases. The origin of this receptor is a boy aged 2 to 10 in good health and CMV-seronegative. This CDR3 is CASGSTGVGSPLHF. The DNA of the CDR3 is TGTGCCAGCGGCTCGACAGGGGTAGGATCACCCCTCCACTTT.